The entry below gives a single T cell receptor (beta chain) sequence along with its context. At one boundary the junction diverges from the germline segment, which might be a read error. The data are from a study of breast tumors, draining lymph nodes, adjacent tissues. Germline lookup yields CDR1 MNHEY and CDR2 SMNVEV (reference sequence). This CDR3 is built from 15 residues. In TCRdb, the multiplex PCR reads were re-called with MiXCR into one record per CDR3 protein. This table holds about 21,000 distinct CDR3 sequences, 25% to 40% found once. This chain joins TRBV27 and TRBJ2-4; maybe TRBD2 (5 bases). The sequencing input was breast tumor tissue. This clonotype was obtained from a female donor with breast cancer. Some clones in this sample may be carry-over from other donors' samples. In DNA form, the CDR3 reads TGTGCCAGCAGTTTATCGACCAGCGGCAAAAACACTCAGTACTTC. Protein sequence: CASSLSTSGKNTQYF.